This TCR beta chain is drawn from a study of T-cell reconstitution after alpha-beta-depleted transplantation in children (dated by TCRdb to about 2016). Study-level background: T-cell immune reconstitution after TCRalphabeta/CD19-depleted allogeneic hematopoietic cell transplantation in children was quantitatively tracked in the study by means of TCR repertoire profiling.

The sample's treatment or condition label is to be understood as: allogeneic hematopoietic cell transplantation with graft depleted of TCRalphabeta T cells and CD19 B cells. The transplant recipients were children given TCRalphabeta/CD19-depleted allogeneic hematopoietic cell grafts. V lost 0 bases and J lost 0 bases, and the count of bases not matched to a germline gene is 2. CDR1 KGHSH and CDR2 LQKENI were looked up in the germline V gene. The CDR3 runs 19 residues from the cysteine to the phenylalanine. The entry retains the CDR3 DNA only, 57 bases that are in frame from base 1. Library method: PCR. TCRdb shows the sequencer as Illumina HiSeq 2500. To normalize quantification of the TCRbeta repertoire, the TCR libraries were built with molecular barcoding that relied on unique molecular identifiers. TCRdb ran its own pipeline on the public reads, namely fastp trimming at Q25 and MiXCR clone calling, and kept in-frame beta chains. Merged by CDR3 protein, the rows form single entries marked with the most common genes and DNA. The sample table holds 90,000 to 120,000 distinct CDR3 sequences, of which roughly 6.1% were seen once. The ten most abundant clones make up roughly 25% of the sample.

Turning to this clonotype: The antigen this receptor binds is unknown. Base qualities are not provided; no much larger clone lies one nucleotide away.

Overall study outcomes, separate from this receptor: Over subsequent months, a decline in hyperexpanded clone frequencies was noted, and after one year, T-cell counts and TCRbeta diversity were mostly ascribed to newly produced T cells. The apparently early recovery of alphabetaT-cell counts about two months after transplant reportedly depended on only several hundred rapidly expanded clones that came from non-depleted graft cells. In some patients, the high TCRbeta diversity seen at day 60 was put down to recipient T cells and intrathymic progenitors that had survived conditioning.

Sequencing used PBMCs, mostly from graft donor cells, obtained 360 days after TCRalphabeta/CD19-depleted stem cell transplant. This chain joins TRBV18 to TRBJ2-1; TRBD2 fits 16 bases in the junction. This TCR came from a male patient aged 2-9 years who had a stem cell transplant for acute lymphoblastic leukemia, so the T cells may come from the graft donor. CDR3 region: CASSPPGLAGGSSYNEQFF. Here is the DNA: TGTGCCAGCTCACCACCGGGACTAGCGGGAGGGAGCTCCTACAATGAGCAGTTCTTC.